The sequence of this T cell receptor beta chain was determined in a study of tumor-infiltrating lymphocytes in primary liver carcinoma. Trimming stripped 6 bases from V and 8 bases from J, with 26 bases between. Germline-derived CDR1 and CDR2 are MNHNS and SASEGT. The CDR3 sequence is 17 residues long. The input was approximately 0.45 ug total RNA; TCR beta cDNA was made from it with a constant-region primer. Investigators got TCR beta libraries out of three nested multiplex PCR rounds, done with slightly modified ARM-PCR. PCR rounds one and two used TRBV1-TRBV30 forward primers with a C-beta reverse primer for approximately 11 cycles each. TCRdb reprocessed the multiplex PCR reads with MiXCR, giving one entry per CDR3 protein. This table holds 50,000 to 70,000 distinct CDR3 sequences, less than 75% found once. Unsorted bulk tissue, about 17-33 mg of it, served as the source for co-extraction of RNA and DNA. With chronic HBV infection, the patients were also treatment-naive.

This TCR was recovered from a man aged 35 to 55 with primary liver carcinoma and hepatitis B virus infection. The chain uses TRBV6-1 and TRBJ2-1; the D gene is possibly TRBD1 (6 bases). Sample: liver tumor tissue from sampling region 2. Subset defined: tumor region T2, inferior pole. CDR3 amino acids: CASSPRTEFWGSDEQFF. In DNA form, the CDR3 reads TGTGCCAGCAGCCCCAGGACAGAGTTTTGGGGGAGTGATGAGCAGTTCTTC.